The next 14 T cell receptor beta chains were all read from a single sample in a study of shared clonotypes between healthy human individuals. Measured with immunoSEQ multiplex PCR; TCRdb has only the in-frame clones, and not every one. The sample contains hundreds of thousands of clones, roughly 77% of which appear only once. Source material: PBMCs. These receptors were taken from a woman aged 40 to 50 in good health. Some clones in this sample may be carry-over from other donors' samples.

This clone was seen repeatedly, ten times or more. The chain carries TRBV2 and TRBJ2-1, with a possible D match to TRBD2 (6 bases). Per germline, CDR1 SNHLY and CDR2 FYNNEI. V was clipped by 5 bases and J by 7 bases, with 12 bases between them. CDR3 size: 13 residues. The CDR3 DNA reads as TGTGCCAGCAGTTCGGGACTCCTAAATGAGCAGTTCTTC. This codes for CASSSGLLNEQFF.

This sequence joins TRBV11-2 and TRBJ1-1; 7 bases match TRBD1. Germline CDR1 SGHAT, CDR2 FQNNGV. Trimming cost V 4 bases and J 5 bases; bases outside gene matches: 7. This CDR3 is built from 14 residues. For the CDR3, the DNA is TGTGCCAGCAGCTGGGACAGCCACGGGACTGAAGCTTTCTTT. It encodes CASSWDSHGTEAFF.

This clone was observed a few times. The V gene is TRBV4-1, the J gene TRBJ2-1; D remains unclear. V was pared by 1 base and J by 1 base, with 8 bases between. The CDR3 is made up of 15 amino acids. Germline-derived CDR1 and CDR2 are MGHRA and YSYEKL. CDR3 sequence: CASSQVLGSYNEQFF. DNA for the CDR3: TGCGCCAGCAGCCAAGTTCTGGGGTCCTACAATGAGCAGTTCTTC.

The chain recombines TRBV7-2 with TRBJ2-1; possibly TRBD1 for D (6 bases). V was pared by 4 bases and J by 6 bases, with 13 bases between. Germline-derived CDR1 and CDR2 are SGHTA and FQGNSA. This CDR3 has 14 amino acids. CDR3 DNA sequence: TGTGCCAGCAGCTGGAGGACAGTAGGCAATGAGCAGTTCTTC. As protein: CASSWRTVGNEQFF.

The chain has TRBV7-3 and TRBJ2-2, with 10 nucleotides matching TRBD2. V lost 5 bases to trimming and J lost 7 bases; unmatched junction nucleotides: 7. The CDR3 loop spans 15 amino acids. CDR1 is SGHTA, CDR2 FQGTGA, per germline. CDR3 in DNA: TGTGCCAGCAGCCCAAGCGGGAGGGGATTCGGGGAGCTGTTTTTT. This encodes CASSPSGRGFGELFF.

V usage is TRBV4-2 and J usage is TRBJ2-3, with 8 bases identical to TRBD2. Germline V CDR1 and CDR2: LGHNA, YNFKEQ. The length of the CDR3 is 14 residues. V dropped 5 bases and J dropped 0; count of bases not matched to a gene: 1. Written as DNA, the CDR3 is TGTGCCAGCAGCTCGGGAGGGAGCACAGATACGCAGTATTTT. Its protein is CASSSGGSTDTQYF.

CDR3 loop: CASTSRTSGRSETQYF. The DNA for the CDR3 is TGTGCCAGCACCTCCCGGACTAGCGGGAGATCAGAGACCCAGTACTTC. The V call is TRBV2, the J call TRBJ2-5, with 13 bases matching TRBD2. The CDR3 is made up of 16 amino acids. The trim removed 7 bases at V and 4 bases at J, leaving 9 bases unmatched. Germline assignment: CDR1 SNHLY and CDR2 FYNNEI.

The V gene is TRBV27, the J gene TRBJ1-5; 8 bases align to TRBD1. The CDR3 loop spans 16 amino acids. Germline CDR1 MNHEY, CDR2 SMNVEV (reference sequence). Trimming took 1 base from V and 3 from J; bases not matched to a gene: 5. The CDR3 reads CASSLWGQAANQPQHF. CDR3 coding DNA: TGTGCCAGCAGTTTATGGGGACAGGCAGCCAATCAGCCCCAGCATTTT.

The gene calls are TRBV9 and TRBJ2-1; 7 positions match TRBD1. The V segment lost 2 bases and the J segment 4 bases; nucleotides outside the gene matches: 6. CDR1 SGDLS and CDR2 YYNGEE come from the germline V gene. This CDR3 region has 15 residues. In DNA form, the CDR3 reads TGTGCCAGCAGCGTTAGAGGACAGGAGTACAATGAGCAGTTCTTC. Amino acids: CASSVRGQEYNEQFF.

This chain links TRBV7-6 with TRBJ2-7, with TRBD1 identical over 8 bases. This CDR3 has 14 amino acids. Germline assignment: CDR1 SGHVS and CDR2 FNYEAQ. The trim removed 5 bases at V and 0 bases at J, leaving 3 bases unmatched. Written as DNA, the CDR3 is TGTGCCAGCAGCCGACAGGGGAGCTCCTACGAGCAGTACTTC. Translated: CASSRQGSSYEQYF.

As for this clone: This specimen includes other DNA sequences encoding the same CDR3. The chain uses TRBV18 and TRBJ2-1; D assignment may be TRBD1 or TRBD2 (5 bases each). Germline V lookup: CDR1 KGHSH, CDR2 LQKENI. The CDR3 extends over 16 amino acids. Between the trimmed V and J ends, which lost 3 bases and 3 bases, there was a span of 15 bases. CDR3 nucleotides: TGTGCCAGCTCACCGAGGGGTGGGAGCGTCTACAATGAGCAGTTCTTC. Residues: CASSPRGGSVYNEQFF.

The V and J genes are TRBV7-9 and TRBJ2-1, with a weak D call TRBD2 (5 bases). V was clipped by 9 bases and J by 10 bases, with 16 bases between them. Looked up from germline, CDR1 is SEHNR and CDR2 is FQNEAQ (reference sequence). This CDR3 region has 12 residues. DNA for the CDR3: TGTGCCAGTACCAAGACGGGGTACGAGCAGTTCTTC. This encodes CASTKTGYEQFF.

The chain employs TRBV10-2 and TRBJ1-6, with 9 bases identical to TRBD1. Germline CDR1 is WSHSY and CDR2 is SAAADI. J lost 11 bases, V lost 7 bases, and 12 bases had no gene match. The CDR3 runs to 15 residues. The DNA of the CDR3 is TGCGCCAGCACTGACCAGGGGACAGGGTTCCCACCCCTCCACTTT. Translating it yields CASTDQGTGFPPLHF.

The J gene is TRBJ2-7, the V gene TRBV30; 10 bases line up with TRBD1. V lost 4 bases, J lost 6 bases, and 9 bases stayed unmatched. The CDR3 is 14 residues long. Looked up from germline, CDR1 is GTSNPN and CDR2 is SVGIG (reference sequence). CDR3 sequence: CAWNHGTGVSEQYF. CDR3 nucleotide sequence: TGTGCCTGGAATCACGGGACAGGGGTCTCCGAGCAGTACTTC.